This passage covers 18 T cell receptor beta chains from one sample sequenced in a study of beta chain features in type 1 diabetes. Reverse transcribing all isolated RNA meant expressed TCRB transcripts were sequenced. Measured with immunoSEQ multiplex PCR; TCRdb has only the in-frame clones, and not every one. In the table there are 900,000 or so clones, 17% of which are singletons. Specimen: naive CD4+ T cells from blood. These receptors came from a woman younger than 30 in good health.

This clone was observed a handful of times. The J gene is TRBJ2-1, the V gene TRBV4-3; 8 bases align to TRBD2. Per germline, CDR1 LGHNA and CDR2 YSLEER. The CDR3 spans 16 residues. V trimming: 1 base; J trimming: 6 bases; junction bases outside the gene matches: 8. The CDR3 loop is CASSQGEGTSSNEQFF. In nucleotides, the CDR3 is TGCGCCAGCAGCCAAGGGGAGGGGACTAGTAGCAATGAGCAGTTCTTC.

The chain uses TRBV7-9 and TRBJ2-3, with 8 bases identical to TRBD1. CDR1 SEHNR and CDR2 FQNEAQ come from the germline V gene (reference sequence). This CDR3 is built from 15 residues. J lost 4 bases, V lost 3 bases, and 6 bases had no gene match. CDR3 in amino acids: CASSFVAGGADTQYF. The CDR3, as DNA: TGTGCCAGCAGCTTTGTGGCAGGGGGCGCAGATACGCAGTATTTT.

In its sample, this clone was seen a few times. This chain links TRBV7-8 with TRBJ1-5; no clear D. Trimming took 5 bases from V and 1 from J, leaving 15 bases between them. This CDR3 spans 16 amino acids. Looked up from germline, CDR1 is SGHVS and CDR2 is FQNEAQ. Here the CDR3 reads CASSPRPVDSNQPQHF. The CDR3 coding sequence is TGTGCCAGCAGCCCTAGGCCCGTGGACAGCAATCAGCCCCAGCATTTT.

This rearrangement joins TRBV15 to TRBJ2-5; D is unresolved. V was pared by 0 bases and J by 6 bases, with 11 bases between. CDR3 length: 14 amino acids. CDR1 LNHNV and CDR2 YYDKDF come from the germline V gene (reference sequence). The CDR3 loop is CATSRDLGLKTQYF. The CDR3 region has the DNA TGTGCCACCAGCAGAGATCTAGGATTGAAGACCCAGTACTTC. The whole variable domain, remainder taken from reference TRBV15 and TRBJ2-5, is DAMVIQNPRYQVTQFGKPVTLSCSQTLNHNVMYWYQQKSSQAPKLLFHYYDKDFNNEADTPDNFQSRRPNTSFCFLDIRSPGLGDTAMYLCATSRDLGLKTQYFGPGTRLLVL.

This clone was observed a handful of times. DNA for the CDR3: TGTGCCAGCAGTGAATTGGGGGCAGGGGCTTACTACGAGCAGTACTTC. The encoded protein is CASSELGAGAYYEQYF. This rearrangement joins TRBV6-1 to TRBJ2-7; tentatively, D is TRBD1 (6 bases). Trimming removed 2 bases from V and 3 bases from J, with 17 bases in between. Germline V gives CDR1 MNHNS, CDR2 SASEGT. The CDR3 has 16 residues.

This clone was detected only a few times. V is TRBV28 and J is TRBJ2-7; D ambiguous. The CDR3 runs 13 residues. Trimming took off 7 bases at V and 3 bases at J, with 13 bases between the two ends. CDR1 MDHEN and CDR2 SYDVKM come from the germline V gene. Here the CDR3 reads CASTSMAIYEQYF. The CDR3 bases are TGTGCCAGCACCTCAATGGCCATCTACGAGCAGTACTTC.

The chain combines TRBV18 with TRBJ1-5, with D perhaps TRBD1 (5 bases). V lost 3 bases and J lost 6, with 9 bases in between. The germline V gene has CDR1 KGHSH and CDR2 LQKENI. CDR3 length: 13 residues. This CDR3 is CASSPGASQPQHF. The CDR3 coding sequence is TGTGCCAGCTCACCCGGGGCAAGTCAGCCCCAGCATTTT.

The genes are TRBV25-1 and TRBJ1-5, with TRBD1 as a possible D gene (5 bases). V lost 2 bases to trimming and J lost 0 bases, with 14 bases between them. This CDR3 has 17 residues. The germline gives CDR1 MGHDK, CDR2 SYGVNS. CDR3 in amino acids: CASSEGQGPHSNQPQHF. CDR3 bases: TGTGCCAGCAGTGAAGGCCAGGGCCCCCATAGCAATCAGCCCCAGCATTTT.

The chain employs TRBV4-2 and TRBJ2-5, with D unresolved. The DNA end lines up better with TRBJ2-7; the J call may be wrong. Germline CDR1 is LGHNA and CDR2 is YNFKEQ. The CDR3 extends over 15 amino acids. The CDR3 bases are TGTGCCAGCAGCCAAGAGGGGTCCACCTTCTACGAGCAGTACTTC. This gives the protein CASSQEGSTFYEQYF.

The V and J genes are TRBV2 and TRBJ2-7; 9 bases agree with TRBD1. Losses at the gene ends were 9 bases for V and 1 base for J; bases not matched to a gene: 7. CDR1 is SNHLY, CDR2 FYNNEI, per germline. The CDR3 consists of 14 residues. CDR3 DNA: TGTGCCAGTCGGGGACAGGGACTATCCTACGAGCAGTACTTC. The encoded protein is CASRGQGLSYEQYF.

This sequence joins TRBV5-4 and TRBJ2-1; D is unclear. Trimming cost V 4 bases and J 4 bases, with 18 bases left between them. Germline CDR1 SGHNT, CDR2 YYREEE (reference sequence). The CDR3 covers 16 residues. The CDR3 is CASSNPGDLSYNEQFF. The CDR3 DNA reads TGTGCCAGCAGCAACCCAGGAGACCTGAGTTACAATGAGCAGTTCTTC.

Ten or more counts support this clone. V usage is TRBV14 and J usage is TRBJ2-4; a weak D match, TRBD1 (6 bases). Germline values: CDR1 SGHDN, CDR2 FVKESK. V lost 5 bases to trimming and J lost 5 bases, with 16 bases between them. This CDR3 spans 15 amino acids. The CDR3 here is CASSSYRDKQNIQYF. CDR3 sequence (DNA): TGTGCCAGCAGCTCTTATCGGGACAAACAAAACATTCAGTACTTC.

This clone was observed a handful of times. This sequence joins TRBV15 and TRBJ1-2; unclear D gene. The CDR3 has 12 residues. The germline V gene has CDR1 LNHNV and CDR2 YYDKDF (reference sequence). Trimming took 1 base from V and 13 from J, leaving 13 bases between them. The CDR3: CATSRVGIATTF. The CDR3 coding sequence is TGTGCCACCAGCAGAGTGGGGATAGCCACCACCTTC. Drawing the rest from reference TRBV15 and TRBJ1-2, the complete variable domain is DAMVIQNPRYQVTQFGKPVTLSCSQTLNHNVMYWYQQKSSQAPKLLFHYYDKDFNNEADTPDNFQSRRPNTSFCFLDIRSPGLGDTAMYLCATSRVGIATTFGSGTRLTVV.

This clone occurred a few times. The chain combines TRBV11-2 with TRBJ2-4, with TRBD1 identical over 7 bases. The CDR3 length is 15 residues. Germline CDR1 and CDR2: SGHAT and FQNNGV. The V segment lost 1 base and the J segment 6 bases; nucleotides outside the gene matches: 6. The CDR3 bases are TGTGCCAGCAGCTTAGCGGTGGGACAGTCAAACATTCAGTACTTC. This gives the protein CASSLAVGQSNIQYF.

The chain recombines TRBV19 with TRBJ1-3; 9 bases are shared with TRBD1. This CDR3 contains 17 residues. Germline assignment: CDR1 LNHDA and CDR2 SQIVND (reference sequence). The V segment lost 3 bases and the J segment 1 base; nucleotides outside the gene matches: 7. The CDR3 DNA follows: TGTGCCAGTAGTATCTCCGGGACAGGGATGTCTGGAAACACCATATATTTT. This gives the protein CASSISGTGMSGNTIYF.

This clone was detected only a few times. CDR3: CSLLSGRAYNEQFF. DNA for the CDR3: TGCAGCCTACTTAGCGGGAGGGCTTACAATGAGCAGTTCTTC. J is TRBJ2-1 and V is TRBV29-1, with 11 bases that match TRBD2. Per germline, CDR1 SQVTM and CDR2 ANQGSEA. V trimming: 8 bases; J trimming: 4 bases; junction bases outside the gene matches: 7. This CDR3 comprises 14 residues.

The J gene is TRBJ2-3, the V gene TRBV6-5; possible D gene TRBD2, 5 bases. There are 16 residues in the CDR3. Trimming took 2 bases from V and 2 from J, leaving 14 bases between them. Germline CDR1 MNHEY, CDR2 SVGAGI. In DNA form, the CDR3 reads TGTGCCAGCAGTTACCCGACTGACGGGATCACAGATACGCAGTATTTT. It specifies CASSYPTDGITDTQYF.

This clone has just a few counts. This chain uses TRBV12-5 with TRBJ2-3, with D uncertain. CDR3 length: 17 residues. From germline, CDR1 is LGHNT and CDR2 FRNRAP. V was cut by 2 bases and J by 1 base, with 16 bases left in between. The CDR3, as DNA: TGTGCTAGTGGTTTGTCAACCTTAGACCGCCGCACAGATACGCAGTATTTT. This encodes CASGLSTLDRRTDTQYF.